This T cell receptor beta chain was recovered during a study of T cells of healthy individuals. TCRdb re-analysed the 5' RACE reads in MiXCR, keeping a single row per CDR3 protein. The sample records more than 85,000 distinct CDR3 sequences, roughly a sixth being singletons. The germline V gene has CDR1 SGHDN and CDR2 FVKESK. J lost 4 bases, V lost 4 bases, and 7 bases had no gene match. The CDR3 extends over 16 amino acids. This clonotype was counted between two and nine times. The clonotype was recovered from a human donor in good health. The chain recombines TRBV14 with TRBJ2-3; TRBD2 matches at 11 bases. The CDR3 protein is CASSPTRTSGPDTQYF. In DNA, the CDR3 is TGTGCCAGCAGCCCCACACGGACTAGCGGGCCAGATACGCAGTATTTT.